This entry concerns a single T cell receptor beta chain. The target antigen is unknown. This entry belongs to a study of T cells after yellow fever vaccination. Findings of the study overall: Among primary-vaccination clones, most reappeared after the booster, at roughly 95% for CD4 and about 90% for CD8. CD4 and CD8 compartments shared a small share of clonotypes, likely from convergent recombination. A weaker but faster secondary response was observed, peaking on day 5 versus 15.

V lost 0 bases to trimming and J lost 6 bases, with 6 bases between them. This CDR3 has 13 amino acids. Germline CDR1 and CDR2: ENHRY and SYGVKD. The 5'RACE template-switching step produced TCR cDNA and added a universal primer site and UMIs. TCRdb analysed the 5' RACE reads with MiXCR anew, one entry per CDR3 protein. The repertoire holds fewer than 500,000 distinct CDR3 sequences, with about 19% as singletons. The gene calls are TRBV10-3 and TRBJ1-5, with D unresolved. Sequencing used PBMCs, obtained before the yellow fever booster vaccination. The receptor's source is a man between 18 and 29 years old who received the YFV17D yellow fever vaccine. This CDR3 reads CAISESLAQPQHF. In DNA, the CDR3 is TGTGCCATCAGTGAGTCCCTGGCTCAGCCCCAGCATTTT.